The next 30 T cell receptor beta chains were all read from a single sample in a study of T cell changes during pregnancy in multiple sclerosis. Produced via immunoSEQ multiplex PCR; TCRdb's table is partial and in-frame only. The table has tens of thousands of clones, roughly 87% seen once; the top ten hold 0.5% to 0.65%. Sample: CD4+ T cells from peripheral blood mononuclear cells, taken in the first trimester of pregnancy. The source is a female donor with multiple sclerosis, enrolled in a pregnancy study.

In this sample, this clone turned up once. The rearrangement joins TRBV2 to TRBJ1-1; D uncertain. The CDR3 has 14 residues. Germline CDR1 reads SNHLY; CDR2 reads FYNNEI. Between the trimmed V and J ends, which lost 8 bases and 1 base, there was a span of 14 bases. In DNA form, the CDR3 reads TGTGCCAGCTTACGGCCAGACTGGAACACTGAAGCTTTCTTT. Residues: CASLRPDWNTEAFF. The full variable domain, in which reference TRBV2 and TRBJ1-1 provide the parts outside the CDR3, is EPEVTQTPSHQVTQMGQEVILRCVPISNHLYFYWYRQILGQKVEFLVSFYNNEISEKSEIFDDQFSVERPDGSNFTLKIRSTKLEDSAMYFCASLRPDWNTEAFFGQGTRLTVV.

The chain has TRBV11-3 and TRBJ2-2, with TRBD2 as a possible D gene (6 bases). Germline assignment: CDR1 SGHNT and CDR2 YENEEA. Trimming stripped 1 base from V and 5 bases from J, with 8 bases between. The length of the CDR3 is 14 residues. CDR3 coding DNA: TGTGCCAGCAGCTTAGCAGGAGGGACCGGGGAGCTGTTTTTT. Protein product: CASSLAGGTGELFF.

This clone was counted once. The V gene is TRBV19, the J gene TRBJ2-2, with D perhaps TRBD1 (6 bases). The CDR3 extends over 12 amino acids. Germline V gene sequence: CDR1 LNHDA, CDR2 SQIVND (reference sequence). The germline V and J ends were trimmed by 6 bases and 7 bases, with 9 bases remaining between them. The DNA for the CDR3 is TGTGCCAGTAGACAGGGCGTCGGGGAGCTGTTTTTT. Its translation: CASRQGVGELFF.

In its sample, this clone was seen once. The chain carries TRBV19 and TRBJ1-5, with TRBD1 matching 9 bases. The CDR3 covers 15 residues. Trimming took 3 bases from V and 3 from J; bases not matched to a gene: 3. Per germline, CDR1 LNHDA and CDR2 SQIVND (reference sequence). CDR3 region: CASSIGDRVNQPQHF. The CDR3 nucleotides are TGTGCCAGTAGTATTGGGGACAGGGTCAATCAGCCCCAGCATTTT.

This chain connects TRBV7-2 to TRBJ1-5; unclear D gene. Germline V gene data show CDR1 as SGHTA and CDR2 as FQGNSA. This CDR3 is built from 13 residues. The V gene lost 4 bases and the J gene lost 4 bases, with 8 bases spanning the gap. CDR3 sequence: CASSSYGNQPQHF. CDR3 bases: TGTGCCAGCAGCTCTTACGGGAATCAGCCCCAGCATTTT.

This chain links TRBV5-1 with TRBJ2-7; TRBD1 agrees at 7 bases. The ends lost 2 bases at V and 2 bases at J; junction bases unmatched: 7. The CDR3 runs 15 residues. The V gene's germline CDR1 is SGHRS and CDR2 YFSETQ. CDR3 sequence: CASSFQTGNAYEQYF. In nucleotides, the CDR3 is TGCGCCAGCAGCTTCCAGACAGGGAATGCCTACGAGCAGTACTTC.

The chain is built from TRBV30 and TRBJ2-3; 7 bases map to TRBD2. V lost 2 bases and J lost 5; bases outside the gene matches: 13. CDR3 length equals 16 residues. The germline CDR1 and CDR2 sequences are GTSNPN and SVGIG (reference sequence). CDR3 DNA: TGTGCCTGGAGTTCACGGGCGGGGGTCTTGGGAGATACGCAGTATTTT. Translation: CAWSSRAGVLGDTQYF.

The genes are TRBV7-3 and TRBJ1-4; D ambiguous. Deletions cut 1 base from V and 8 bases from J, with 8 bases between. The CDR3 totals 13 residues. Germline V lookup: CDR1 SGHTA, CDR2 FQGTGA. The CDR3 DNA is TGTGCCAGCAGCTTAAGCTACGGGGAAAAACTGTTTTTT. It encodes CASSLSYGEKLFF.

This sequence joins TRBV6-5 and TRBJ2-3; D perhaps matches TRBD2 (6 bases). The CDR3 covers 15 residues. V lost 0 bases to trimming and J lost 3 bases, with 10 bases between them. The V gene's germline CDR1 is MNHEY and CDR2 SVGAGI. As DNA, the CDR3 is TGTGCCAGCAGTTACTCCGGCCTAGCGACAGATACGCAGTATTTT. Translation: CASSYSGLATDTQYF.

The CDR3 is CAWSVGQLNQPQHF. CDR3 bases: TGTGCCTGGAGTGTTGGGCAGTTGAACCAGCCCCAGCATTTT. This chain connects TRBV30 to TRBJ1-5; no clear D. CDR3 length: 14 residues. Germline CDR1 and CDR2: GTSNPN and SVGIG (reference sequence). V lost 0 bases and J lost 7, with 13 bases in between.

V usage is TRBV9 and J usage is TRBJ2-3; D ambiguous. Germline loops: CDR1 SGDLS, CDR2 YYNGEE. This CDR3 has 17 amino acids. With 4 bases removed from V and 2 bases from J, the gap between germline ends came to 20 bases. As DNA, the CDR3 is TGTGCCAGCAGCCCCCTATCTACGAGTCAACCCACAGATACGCAGTATTTT. Its protein is CASSPLSTSQPTDTQYF.

This chain uses TRBV7-9 with TRBJ2-1; the match to TRBD1 covers 9 bases. The CDR3 contains 15 residues. V shed 2 bases, J shed 8 bases, and the junction held 7 bases outside the gene matches. CDR1 is SEHNR and CDR2 is FQNEAQ in the germline V gene (reference sequence). The CDR3 coding sequence is TGTGCCAGCAGCTTACAGGGACAGGGTGTCGATGAGCAGTTCTTC. Translation gives CASSLQGQGVDEQFF.

This sequence joins TRBV6-5 and TRBJ2-3; a weak D match, TRBD2 (7 bases). The CDR3 is 13 residues long. Germline loops: CDR1 MNHEY, CDR2 SVGAGI. The V end was cut by 6 bases, the J end by 3 bases, with 10 bases between. CDR3 in DNA: TGTGCCAGCAGGGGGGGGCCGACAGATACGCAGTATTTT. Its protein product is CASRGGPTDTQYF.

This rearrangement joins TRBV11-1 to TRBJ2-1, with TRBD2 as a possible D gene (7 bases). Between the trimmed V and J ends, which lost 2 bases and 5 bases, there was a span of 13 bases. This CDR3 has 15 residues. Germline V gives CDR1 SGHAT, CDR2 FQDESV (reference sequence). This CDR3 is CASSLRGALNNEQFF. The CDR3 DNA is TGTGCCAGCAGCTTACGGGGGGCTCTAAACAATGAGCAGTTCTTC.

The table lists this clone with a count of one. The chain combines TRBV5-1 with TRBJ1-2; 8 nucleotides match TRBD1. The J segment lost 5 bases and the V segment lost 4 bases, leaving 13 bases of the junction unmatched. CDR3 size: 16 residues. Germline V gene sequence: CDR1 SGHRS, CDR2 YFSETQ. The CDR3: CASSQPRQGKEYGYTF. For the CDR3, the DNA is TGCGCCAGCAGCCAACCCAGACAGGGGAAAGAGTATGGCTACACCTTC.

The rearrangement uses TRBV4-3 and TRBJ1-2; TRBD1 is a possible D gene (5 bases). V dropped 3 bases and J dropped 4 bases, with 12 bases sitting between them. From germline, CDR1 is LGHNA and CDR2 YSLEER. CDR3 length: 14 amino acids. The CDR3 DNA sequence: TGCGCCAGCAGCCAGGACGCCGACAGCTATGGCTACACCTTC. Its protein is CASSQDADSYGYTF.

This clone was seen more than once but under ten times. The CDR3 sequence: CASSLGQAHQPQHF. The CDR3 DNA reads TGTGCCAGCAGCTTAGGACAAGCTCATCAGCCCCAGCATTTT. The V gene is TRBV7-2, the J gene TRBJ1-5, with D hard to call. The CDR3 runs 14 residues. Between the trimmed V and J ends, which lost 1 base and 5 bases, there was a span of 9 bases. Germline CDR1 is SGHTA and CDR2 is FQGNSA.

The V call is TRBV15, the J call TRBJ2-3; perhaps TRBD2 as D (5 bases). Germline V lookup: CDR1 LNHNV, CDR2 YYDKDF (reference sequence). V lost 0 bases and J 10 bases, leaving 14 bases between the germline ends. CDR3 size: 14 residues. The CDR3 loop is CATSRESTSLAQYF. CDR3 in DNA: TGTGCCACCAGCAGAGAATCTACTAGTCTGGCGCAGTATTTT.

The chain uses TRBV4-1 and TRBJ1-2; D is unresolved. CDR1 is MGHRA and CDR2 is YSYEKL in the germline V gene. CDR3 size: 17 residues. V dropped 0 bases and J dropped 4 bases, with 18 bases sitting between them. CDR3 bases: TGCGCCAGCAGCCAAGATAGGAGGCAGATTTCCTCCTATGGCTACACCTTC. Its translation is CASSQDRRQISSYGYTF.

The chain has TRBV5-1 and TRBJ2-5; D is possibly TRBD1 (5 bases). Trimming stripped 4 bases from V and 2 bases from J, with 12 bases between. This CDR3 contains 14 residues. Germline values: CDR1 SGHRS, CDR2 YFSETQ. For the CDR3, the DNA is TGCGCCAGCAGCCCCAGGGCCGCACAAGAGACCCAGTACTTC. Amino acids: CASSPRAAQETQYF.

The chain couples TRBV5-1 to TRBJ2-3; D is perhaps TRBD2 (6 bases). With 4 bases removed from V and 0 bases from J, the gap between germline ends came to 9 bases. The CDR3 is 14 residues long. CDR1 is SGHRS, CDR2 YFSETQ, per germline. CDR3 in amino acids: CASSPGLSTDTQYF. CDR3 sequence (DNA): TGCGCCAGCAGCCCGGGACTCAGCACAGATACGCAGTATTTT.

V and J are TRBV6-5 and TRBJ1-2; 10 bases are shared with TRBD1. Trimming took 8 bases from V and 5 from J; bases not matched to a gene: 5. CDR3 length equals 13 residues. Germline CDR1 reads MNHEY; CDR2 reads SVGAGI. CDR3 protein: CASRQGAGYGYTF. The CDR3 DNA is TGTGCCAGCCGACAGGGGGCTGGGTATGGCTACACCTTC.

The rearrangement joins TRBV5-1 to TRBJ2-7; unclear D gene. Trimming took 4 bases from V and 0 from J, leaving 8 bases between them. CDR3 size: 13 residues. Looked up from germline, CDR1 is SGHRS and CDR2 is YFSETQ. The CDR3 DNA is TGCGCCAGCAGCCTCGGTTCCTCCTACGAGCAGTACTTC. Translating gives CASSLGSSYEQYF.

In DNA, the CDR3 is TGTGCCAGCAGCCTCAACTCACAGGGAATACCCTCAATCTCTGAAGCTTTCTTT. It translates to CASSLNSQGIPSISEAFF. This chain uses TRBV11-2 with TRBJ1-1, with D maybe TRBD1 (6 bases). CDR3 length equals 18 residues. Trimming took off 5 bases at V and 6 bases at J, with 28 bases between the two ends. Germline values: CDR1 SGHAT, CDR2 FQNNGV. Full variable domain (rest looked up from reference TRBV11-2 and TRBJ1-1): EAGVAQSPRYKIIEKRQSVAFWCNPISGHATLYWYQQILGQGPKLLIQFQNNGVVDDSQLPKDRFSAERLKGVDSTLKIQPAKLEDSAVYLCASSLNSQGIPSISEAFFGQGTRLTVV.

The sample holds one count of this clone. The chain links TRBV18 to TRBJ2-7; weak D call: TRBD2 (6 bases). There are 16 residues in the CDR3. V was shortened by 2 bases and J by 4 bases, with 18 bases between the two germline ends. CDR1 and CDR2 (germline): KGHSH, LQKENI. The CDR3: CASSPTEGSVRYEQYF. The CDR3 DNA is TGTGCCAGCTCACCAACGGAGGGTTCAGTTCGGTACGAGCAGTACTTC.

This sequence joins TRBV9 and TRBJ2-5; the D is unclear. The CDR3 covers 16 residues. Germline CDR1 reads SGDLS; CDR2 reads YYNGEE. Between the trimmed V and J ends, which lost 0 bases and 7 bases, there was a span of 19 bases. As DNA, the CDR3 is TGTGCCAGCAGCGTAGCAGTCGGTACAAACTATGGGACCCAGTACTTC. This gives the protein CASSVAVGTNYGTQYF.

The CDR3 coding sequence is TGCGCCAGCAGTAAGGGGGCAGGGGCAGGTGGGGCCAACGTCCTGACTTTC. This sequence encodes CASSKGAGAGGANVLTF. The chain uses TRBV5-1 and TRBJ2-6, with 7 positions matching TRBD1. Looked up from germline, CDR1 is SGHRS and CDR2 is YFSETQ. Trimming at V came to 5 bases and at J to 3 bases, leaving 11 bases not matched to a gene. The CDR3 is 17 amino acids.

The rearrangement uses TRBV5-1 and TRBJ2-5, with 10 bases fitting TRBD2. V dropped 4 bases and J dropped 4; count of bases not matched to a gene: 7. This CDR3 spans 15 amino acids. The germline gives CDR1 SGHRS, CDR2 YFSETQ. In DNA form, the CDR3 reads TGCGCCAGCAGCAGGAGCGGGAGGGCCGTAGAGACCCAGTACTTC. Its translation is CASSRSGRAVETQYF.

The gene calls are TRBV18 and TRBJ1-4; the D gene is possibly TRBD1 (5 bases). The CDR3 loop spans 16 amino acids. Trimming took off 3 bases at V and 5 bases at J, with 16 bases between the two ends. Per germline, CDR1 KGHSH and CDR2 LQKENI. The DNA of the CDR3 is TGTGCCAGCTCACCCCTTCTCGGGGGACGAAATGAAAAACTGTTTTTT. Protein product: CASSPLLGGRNEKLFF.

V usage is TRBV7-9 and J usage is TRBJ2-6; 7 bases are a match to TRBD2. The germline gives CDR1 SEHNR, CDR2 FQNEAQ (reference sequence). V gave up 8 bases and J gave up 2 bases; unmatched junction bases: 3. CDR3 length: 14 residues. Here the CDR3 reads CASAREAGANVLTF. CDR3 nucleotides: TGTGCCAGCGCTCGGGAGGCTGGGGCCAACGTCCTGACTTTC.